The clone carrying this TCR beta chain appeared many times. As yet, its antigen is unknown. Trimming cost V 2 bases and J 13 bases; bases outside gene matches: 9. This CDR3 contains 12 residues. The germline CDR1 and CDR2 sequences are SGHKS and YYEKEE (reference sequence). cDNA was made by 5'RACE with 10-nucleotide random UMIs. TCRdb re-derived calls from the 5' RACE reads in MiXCR, one entry per CDR3 protein. The table has some 30,000 distinct CDR3 sequences, around 14% seen once. The sample originates from a study of neurological immune-mediated disorders. Points from the study as a whole: The expanded clones of different subjects shared no CDR3 amino acid sequences (suggesting private repertoires in all groups).

The controls, all healthy individuals, were blood bank volunteers in Maryland, USA. This sequence originates from a man in his 70s in good health. The specimen was PBMCs. The chain combines TRBV5-5 with TRBJ2-7, with 7 bases matching TRBD1. The CDR3 loop is CASSFADRLLYF. DNA of the CDR3: TGTGCCAGCAGCTTCGCGGACAGGCTGCTATACTTC.